This passage covers 6 T cell receptor beta chains from one sample sequenced in a study of blood T cell repertoires in COVID-19. Clones were read by immunoSEQ multiplex PCR, and TCRdb kept only the in-frame ones, dropping some. The sample carries 260,000 or so clones, 80% to 90% recorded once. The sample taken for sequencing was PBMCs or T cells enriched from blood (not recorded which). Receptors originate from a young woman with acute COVID-19.

V is TRBV19 and J is TRBJ1-5; perhaps TRBD1 as D (6 bases). Germline V gene lookup returns CDR1 LNHDA and CDR2 SQIVND (reference sequence). The CDR3 extends over 15 amino acids. The V and J ends lost 5 bases and 3 bases respectively, with 14 bases between them. In nucleotides, the CDR3 is TGTGCCAGTAGTTTTGCGGACAGTTACAATCAGCCCCAGCATTTT. Protein product: CASSFADSYNQPQHF. The whole variable domain, filled in from reference TRBV19 and TRBJ1-5, reads DGGITQSPKYLFRKEGQNVTLSCEQNLNHDAMYWYRQDPGQGLRLIYYSQIVNDFQKGDIAEGYSVSREKKESFPLTVTSAQKNPTAFYLCASSFADSYNQPQHFGDGTRLSIL.

The rearrangement uses TRBV12-3 or TRBV12-4 and TRBJ1-2; D gene ambiguous. Trimming left V 6 bases short and J 3 bases short, with 8 bases between. This CDR3 has 12 amino acids. CDR3 protein: CASSAEHYGYTF. The DNA of the CDR3 is TGTGCCAGCAGCGCGGAGCACTATGGCTACACCTTC.

The count of this clone is one. The chain uses TRBV10-3 and TRBJ2-3; the D gene is possibly TRBD2 (5 bases). V lost 7 bases to trimming and J lost 3 bases, with 8 bases between them. This CDR3 region has 12 residues. In germline, CDR1 is ENHRY, CDR2 SYGVKD. The CDR3 protein is CAITDFTDTQYF. The DNA for the CDR3 is TGTGCCATCACGGACTTTACAGATACGCAGTATTTT.

J is TRBJ1-4 and V is TRBV30; 7 positions agree with TRBD1. The CDR3 contains 15 residues. Germline V CDR1 and CDR2: GTSNPN, SVGIG (reference sequence). V lost 7 bases to trimming and J lost 4 bases; unmatched junction nucleotides: 12. CDR3 DNA: TGTGCCTCCGGCGAGGGGGCAGGGTTTAATGAAAAACTGTTTTTT. Translation: CASGEGAGFNEKLFF.

V usage is TRBV19 and J usage is TRBJ1-1; 8 nucleotides line up with TRBD1. The V segment lost 8 bases and the J segment 6 bases; nucleotides outside the gene matches: 8. The CDR3 consists of 13 residues. The germline V gene has CDR1 LNHDA and CDR2 SQIVND (reference sequence). In DNA form, the CDR3 reads TGTGCCAGTTCGCAGGGGGCCCGGGCTGAAGCTTTCTTT. This gives the protein CASSQGARAEAFF.

This chain joins TRBV5-6 and TRBJ2-5, with 10 bases aligning to TRBD1. The CDR3 extends over 14 amino acids. Germline lookup yields CDR1 SGHDT and CDR2 YYEEEE. The V gene end was trimmed by 4 bases and the J gene end by 5 bases; junction bases not matched to a gene: 5. The CDR3, as DNA: TGTGCCAGCAGCGGGACAGGGGAACGGGAGACCCAGTACTTC. Translation gives CASSGTGERETQYF.